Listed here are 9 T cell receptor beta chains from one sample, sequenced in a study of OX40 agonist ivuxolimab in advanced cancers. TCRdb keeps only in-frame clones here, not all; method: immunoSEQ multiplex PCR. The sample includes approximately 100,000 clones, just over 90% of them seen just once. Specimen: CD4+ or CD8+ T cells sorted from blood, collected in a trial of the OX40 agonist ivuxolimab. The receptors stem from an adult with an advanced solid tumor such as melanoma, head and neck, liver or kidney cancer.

The chain's CDR3 is CASSGQGPLGGYGYTF. The CDR3 DNA reads as TGTGCCAGCAGCGGACAGGGCCCGTTAGGAGGCTATGGCTACACCTTC. This chain connects TRBV7-2 to TRBJ1-2, with 8 bases identical to TRBD1. The V segment lost 5 bases and the J segment 4 bases; nucleotides outside the gene matches: 12. Per germline, CDR1 SGHTA and CDR2 FQGNSA. This CDR3 contains 16 residues.

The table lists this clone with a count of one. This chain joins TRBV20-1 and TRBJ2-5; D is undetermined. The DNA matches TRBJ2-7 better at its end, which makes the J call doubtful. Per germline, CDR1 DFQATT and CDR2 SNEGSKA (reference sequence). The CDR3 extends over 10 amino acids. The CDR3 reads CSASYHEQYF. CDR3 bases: TGCAGTGCTAGCTACCACGAGCAGTACTTC.

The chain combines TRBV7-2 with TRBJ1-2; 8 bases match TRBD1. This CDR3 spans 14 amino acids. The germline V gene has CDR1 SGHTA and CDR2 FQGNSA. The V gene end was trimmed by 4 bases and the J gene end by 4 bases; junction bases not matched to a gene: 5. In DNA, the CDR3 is TGTGCCAGCAGCTCGCCGGGACAGGTCTATGGCTACACCTTC. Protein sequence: CASSSPGQVYGYTF.

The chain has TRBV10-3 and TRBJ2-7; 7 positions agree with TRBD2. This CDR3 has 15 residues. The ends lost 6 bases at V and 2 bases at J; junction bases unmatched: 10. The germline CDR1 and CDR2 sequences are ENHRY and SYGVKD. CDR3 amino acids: CAISRDGGSAYEQYF. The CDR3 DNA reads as TGTGCCATCAGCCGCGACGGGGGGAGCGCCTACGAGCAGTACTTC.

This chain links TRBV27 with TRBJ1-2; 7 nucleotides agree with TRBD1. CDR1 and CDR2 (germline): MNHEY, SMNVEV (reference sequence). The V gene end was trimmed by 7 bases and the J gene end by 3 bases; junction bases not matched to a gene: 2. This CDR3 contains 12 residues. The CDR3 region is CASKGGHYGYTF. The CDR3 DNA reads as TGTGCCAGCAAAGGGGGCCACTATGGCTACACCTTC.

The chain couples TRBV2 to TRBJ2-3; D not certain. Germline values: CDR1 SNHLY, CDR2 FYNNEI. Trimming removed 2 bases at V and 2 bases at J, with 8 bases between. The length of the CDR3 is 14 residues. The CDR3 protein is CASSESSFTDTQYF. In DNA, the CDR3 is TGTGCCAGCAGTGAATCATCATTCACAGATACGCAGTATTTT.

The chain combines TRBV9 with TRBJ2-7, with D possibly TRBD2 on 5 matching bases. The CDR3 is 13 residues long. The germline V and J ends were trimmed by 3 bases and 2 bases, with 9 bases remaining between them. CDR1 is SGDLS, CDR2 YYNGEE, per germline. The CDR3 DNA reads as TGTGCCAGCAGCGCTGACGGGACCTACGAGCAGTACTTC. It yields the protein CASSADGTYEQYF.

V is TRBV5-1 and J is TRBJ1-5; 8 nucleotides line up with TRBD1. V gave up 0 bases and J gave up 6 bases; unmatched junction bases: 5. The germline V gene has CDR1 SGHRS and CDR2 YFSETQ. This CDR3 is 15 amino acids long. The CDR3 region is CASSLVSGGPQPQHF. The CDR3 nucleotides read TGCGCCAGCAGCTTGGTGTCAGGGGGCCCTCAGCCCCAGCATTTT. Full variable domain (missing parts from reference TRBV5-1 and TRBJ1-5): KAGVTQTPRYLIKTRGQQVTLSCSPISGHRSVSWYQQTPGQGLQFLFEYFSETQRNKGNFPGRFSGRQFSNSRSEMNVSTLELGDSALYLCASSLVSGGPQPQHFGDGTRLSIL.

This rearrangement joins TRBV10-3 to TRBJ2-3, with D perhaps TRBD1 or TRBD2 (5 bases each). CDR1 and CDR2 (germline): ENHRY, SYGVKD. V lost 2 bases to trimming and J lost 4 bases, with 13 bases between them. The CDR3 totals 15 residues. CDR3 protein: CAISETEGRPDTQYF. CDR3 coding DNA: TGTGCCATCAGTGAGACAGAGGGGCGGCCAGATACGCAGTATTTT.